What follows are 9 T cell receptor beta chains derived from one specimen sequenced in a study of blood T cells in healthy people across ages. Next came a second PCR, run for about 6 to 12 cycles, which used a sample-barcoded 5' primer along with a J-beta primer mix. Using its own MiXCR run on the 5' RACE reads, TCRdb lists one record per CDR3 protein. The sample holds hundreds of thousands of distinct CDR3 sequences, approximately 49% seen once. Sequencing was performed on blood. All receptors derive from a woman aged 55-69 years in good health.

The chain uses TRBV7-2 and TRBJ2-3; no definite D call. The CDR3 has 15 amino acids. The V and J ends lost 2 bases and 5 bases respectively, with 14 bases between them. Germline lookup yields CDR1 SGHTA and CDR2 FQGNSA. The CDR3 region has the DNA TGTGCCAGCAGCTTAAGTCCGGGTTTGGAAGATACGCAGTATTTT. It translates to CASSLSPGLEDTQYF. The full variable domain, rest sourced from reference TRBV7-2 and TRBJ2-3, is GAGVSQSPSNKVTEKGKDVELRCDPISGHTALYWYRQSLGQGLEFLIYFQGNSAPDKSGLPSDRFSAERTGGSVSTLTIQRTQQEDSAVYLCASSLSPGLEDTQYFGPGTRLTVL.

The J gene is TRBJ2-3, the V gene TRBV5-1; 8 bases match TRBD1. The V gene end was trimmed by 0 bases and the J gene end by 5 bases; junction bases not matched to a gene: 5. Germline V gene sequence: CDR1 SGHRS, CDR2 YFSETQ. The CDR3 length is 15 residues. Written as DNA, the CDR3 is TGCGCCAGCAGCTTGGAGGGACAGGCGGTAGATACGCAGTATTTT. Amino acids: CASSLEGQAVDTQYF.

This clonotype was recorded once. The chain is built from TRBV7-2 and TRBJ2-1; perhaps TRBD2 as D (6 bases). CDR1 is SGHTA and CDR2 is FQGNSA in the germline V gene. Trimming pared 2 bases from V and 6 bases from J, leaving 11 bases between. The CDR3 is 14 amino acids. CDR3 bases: TGTGCCAGCAGCTTAATCGGGGGAGGCAATGAGCAGTTCTTC. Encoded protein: CASSLIGGGNEQFF.

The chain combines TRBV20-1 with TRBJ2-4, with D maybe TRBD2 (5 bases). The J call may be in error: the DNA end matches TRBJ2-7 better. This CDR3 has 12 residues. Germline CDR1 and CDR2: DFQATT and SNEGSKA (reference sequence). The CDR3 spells CSATGGSYEQYF. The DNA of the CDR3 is TGCAGTGCGACCGGAGGATCCTACGAGCAGTACTTC.

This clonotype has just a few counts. The CDR3 nucleotides read TGTGCCAGCAGCCCCGGGACAGGGGGTAAAAAAAGCGTTTACGAGCAGTACTTC. The encoded protein is CASSPGTGGKKSVYEQYF. V is TRBV28 and J is TRBJ2-7; TRBD1 aligns across 11 bases. The CDR3 contains 18 residues. V dropped 6 bases and J dropped 4; count of bases not matched to a gene: 17. Germline V gene sequence: CDR1 MDHEN, CDR2 SYDVKM.

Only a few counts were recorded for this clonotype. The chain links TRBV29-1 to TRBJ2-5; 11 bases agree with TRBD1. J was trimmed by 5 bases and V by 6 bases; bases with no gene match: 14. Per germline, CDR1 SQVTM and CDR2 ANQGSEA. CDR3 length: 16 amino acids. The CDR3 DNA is TGCAGCGTGGGGTGGTCCCGGACAGGGGGCTTGGAGACCCAGTACTTC. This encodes CSVGWSRTGGLETQYF.

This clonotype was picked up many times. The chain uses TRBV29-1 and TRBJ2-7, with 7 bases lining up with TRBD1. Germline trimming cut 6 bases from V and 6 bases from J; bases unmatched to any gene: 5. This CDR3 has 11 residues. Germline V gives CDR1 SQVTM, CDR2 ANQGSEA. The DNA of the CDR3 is TGCAGCGTCTCAGGGGGTTCCGAGCAGTACTTC. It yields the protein CSVSGGSEQYF.

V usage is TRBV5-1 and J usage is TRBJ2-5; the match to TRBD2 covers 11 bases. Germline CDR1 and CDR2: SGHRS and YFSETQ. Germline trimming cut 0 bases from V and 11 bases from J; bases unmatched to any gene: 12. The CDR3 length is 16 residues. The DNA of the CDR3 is TGCGCCAGCAGCTTGGCCGGACTAGCGGGCGATAATGAGCAGTACTTC. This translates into CASSLAGLAGDNEQYF.

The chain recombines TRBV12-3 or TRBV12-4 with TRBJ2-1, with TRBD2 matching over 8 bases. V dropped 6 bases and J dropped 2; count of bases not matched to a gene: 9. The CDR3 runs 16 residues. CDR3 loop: CASSPTGGGPYNEQFF. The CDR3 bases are TGTGCCAGCAGCCCTACGGGGGGGGGCCCCTACAATGAGCAGTTCTTC.